The following is a T cell receptor (beta chain) sequence with its context. What it recognizes is unknown. This record belongs to a study of T cell responses to AZD1222 COVID-19 vaccine. Sequenced by immunoSEQ multiplex PCR; TCRdb stores in-frame clones only, minus some. The repertoire holds about 120,000 clones, with 92% as singletons. Study-level results: Seropositive status at baseline applied to only a handful of AZD1222 recipients.

The germline V gene encodes CDR1 SGHRS and CDR2 YFSETQ. The CDR3 extends over 12 amino acids. Trimming removed 5 bases from V and 0 bases from J, with 2 bases in between. V gene TRBV5-1 combines with J gene TRBJ1-4; no firm D call. The receptor's source is an adult in good health. Source: peripheral blood, taken on day 0 of AZD1222 vaccination. The CDR3 DNA is TGCGCCAGCAGGGCAACTAATGAAAAACTGTTTTTT. Translating gives CASRATNEKLFF.